The 27 T cell receptor beta chains presented below share a single source sample, sequenced in a study of T-cell reconstitution after alpha-beta-depleted transplantation in children (dated by TCRdb to about 2016). This specimen's treatment or condition label, per the study, means: allogeneic hematopoietic cell transplantation with graft depleted of TCRalphabeta T cells and CD19 B cells. Preparation of the library involved PCR. The sample was run on an Illumina HiSeq 2500. To normalize quantification of the TCRbeta repertoire, the TCR libraries were built with molecular barcoding that relied on unique molecular identifiers. Clones were called with MiXCR by TCRdb after fastp trimmed the public reads at Q25, and only in-frame beta chains were retained. Merged by CDR3 protein, the rows form single entries marked with the most common genes and DNA. This sample holds over 200,000 distinct CDR3 sequences; around 8.4% were observed only once. The ten largest clones add up to 35% to 45% of the sample.

The source was PBMCs, mostly from graft donor cells, collected 360 days after TCRalphabeta/CD19-depleted stem cell transplant. The origin of the receptors is a male patient aged 2-10 years who had a stem cell transplant for acute myeloid leukemia, so the T cells may come from the graft donor.

The table lists this clonotype with a few counts. V and J are TRBV7-9 and TRBJ1-1; 7 bases match TRBD1. V lost 1 base to trimming and J lost 2 bases; unmatched junction nucleotides: 7. Germline CDR1 is SEHNR and CDR2 is FQNEAQ (reference sequence). This CDR3 comprises 16 residues. For the CDR3, the DNA is TGTGCCAGCAGCTTAGACCCGGGACAGATTAACACTGAAGCTTTCTTT. It translates to CASSLDPGQINTEAFF.

The V call is TRBV6-2 or TRBV6-3, the J call TRBJ2-1, with 7 bases that match TRBD2. Germline lookup yields CDR1 MNHEY and CDR2 SVGEGT. The CDR3 spans 17 residues. Germline trimming cut 6 bases from V and 3 bases from J; bases unmatched to any gene: 14. CDR3 nucleotide sequence: TGTGCCAGCAGAGTCCCCCAGGCGGGAGCTAACTACAATGAGCAGTTCTTC. Translation gives CASRVPQAGANYNEQFF.

The sample holds many counts of this clonotype. The rearrangement uses TRBV11-2 and TRBJ1-1; no reliable D call. Germline CDR1 SGHAT, CDR2 FQNNGV. V dropped 3 bases and J dropped 1 base, with 6 bases sitting between them. The CDR3 totals 13 residues. The CDR3 reads CASSFNENTEAFF. The CDR3, as DNA: TGTGCCAGCAGCTTTAATGAGAACACTGAAGCTTTCTTT.

There are many counts of this clonotype. The V and J genes are TRBV12-3 or TRBV12-4 and TRBJ2-7; 11 positions match TRBD2. CDR3 length equals 15 residues. J was trimmed by 1 base and V by 6 bases; bases with no gene match: 5. The CDR3 sequence: CASSQGLAESYEQYF. The CDR3 coding sequence is TGTGCCAGCAGCCAGGGACTAGCGGAATCCTACGAGCAGTACTTC.

This clonotype was detected ten times or more. CDR3 DNA: TGTGCCAGCAAGACCCCAGGGGACACTGAAGCTTTCTTT. Residues: CASKTPGDTEAFF. The J gene is TRBJ1-1, the V gene TRBV6-5, with D maybe TRBD1 (6 bases). The ends were cut back, 7 bases at V and 3 bases at J, with 12 bases in the middle. Germline V gives CDR1 MNHEY, CDR2 SVGAGI. The CDR3 contains 13 residues.

There are many counts of this clonotype. V is TRBV6-1 and J is TRBJ2-1; the match to TRBD1 covers 7 bases. After removal of 3 bases from V and 6 bases from J, the junction contained 8 bases not matched to a gene. CDR3 length: 15 residues. CDR1 and CDR2 from the germline V gene are MNHNS and SASEGT. CDR3: CASSDGTAVFNEQFF. CDR3 DNA: TGTGCCAGCAGTGACGGGACAGCGGTATTCAATGAGCAGTTCTTC.

This clonotype was seen more than once but under ten times. The chain recombines TRBV4-1 with TRBJ2-1; TRBD2 agrees at 10 bases. The J segment lost 5 bases and the V segment lost 3 bases, leaving 10 bases of the junction unmatched. Germline V gives CDR1 MGHRA, CDR2 YSYEKL. The CDR3 totals 17 residues. The CDR3 is CASSQEGGAGGNNEQFF. The DNA of the CDR3 is TGCGCCAGCAGCCAGGAAGGTGGAGCGGGGGGGAACAATGAGCAGTTCTTC.

Many counts were recorded for this clonotype. The chain uses TRBV10-3 and TRBJ2-7; D possibly corresponds to TRBD1 (5 bases). The CDR3 is 13 amino acids. Germline CDR1 ENHRY, CDR2 SYGVKD. Between the trimmed V and J ends, which lost 8 bases and 4 bases, there was a span of 15 bases. CDR3 bases: TGTGCCATCGGAGACAGACCGGCTTACGAGCAGTACTTC. It yields the protein CAIGDRPAYEQYF.

V gene TRBV9 combines with J gene TRBJ2-7, with a tentative D call TRBD1 (7 bases). This CDR3 spans 13 amino acids. Trimming took 3 bases from V and 6 from J, leaving 13 bases between them. Germline values: CDR1 SGDLS, CDR2 YYNGEE. The CDR3 spells CASSASGGIEQYF. CDR3 nucleotides: TGTGCCAGCAGCGCCTCAGGGGGGATCGAGCAGTACTTC.

Ten or more counts support this clonotype. This rearrangement joins TRBV18 to TRBJ2-5, with D maybe TRBD2 (5 bases). The CDR3 is 13 residues long. Trimming stripped 5 bases from V and 3 bases from J, with 10 bases between. Germline V lookup: CDR1 KGHSH, CDR2 LQKENI. CDR3 nucleotide sequence: TGTGCCAGCTCAGACTACGGAGAAGAGACCCAGTACTTC. Residues: CASSDYGEETQYF.

CDR3 DNA: TGCAGCGTCGGGGACAGGAACTATGGCTACACCTTC. It encodes CSVGDRNYGYTF. The chain is built from TRBV29-1 and TRBJ1-2, with 8 bases lining up with TRBD1. CDR1 and CDR2 (germline): SQVTM, ANQGSEA. V gave up 6 bases and J gave up 2 bases; unmatched junction bases: 2. The CDR3 has 12 amino acids.

This clonotype was observed many times. The chain uses TRBV11-2 and TRBJ2-1; D is perhaps TRBD2 (6 bases). The CDR3 extends over 14 amino acids. The V gene's germline CDR1 is SGHAT and CDR2 FQNNGV. V was clipped by 1 base and J by 6 bases, with 10 bases between them. CDR3 residues: CASSLGSGGNEQFF. The CDR3 nucleotides are TGTGCCAGCAGCTTAGGGTCCGGGGGCAATGAGCAGTTCTTC.

The sample holds many counts of this clonotype. The V and J genes are TRBV5-1 and TRBJ2-1, with TRBD2 matching 7 bases. Germline assignment: CDR1 SGHRS and CDR2 YFSETQ. This CDR3 contains 15 residues. Trimming at V came to 1 base and at J to 4 bases, leaving 5 bases not matched to a gene. CDR3: CASSLSAGRYNEQFF. The CDR3 coding sequence is TGCGCCAGCAGCTTGTCAGCGGGGCGATACAATGAGCAGTTCTTC.

A few counts support this clonotype. This chain uses TRBV4-2 with TRBJ2-3; 8 nucleotides align to TRBD1. This CDR3 is 13 amino acids long. The V gene's germline CDR1 is LGHNA and CDR2 YNFKEQ. V gave up 6 bases and J gave up 4 bases; unmatched junction bases: 3. CDR3 amino acids: CASRLQGADTQYF. DNA for the CDR3: TGTGCCAGCAGACTACAGGGGGCAGATACGCAGTATTTT.

The V and J genes are TRBV10-3 and TRBJ2-4; possibly TRBD1 for D (5 bases). CDR1 and CDR2 (germline): ENHRY, SYGVKD. Trimming shortened V by 2 bases and J by 6 bases, and 11 bases separated the two germline ends. This CDR3 has 14 residues. CDR3 coding DNA: TGTGCCATCAGTGAGGGGGCGGATTTAAACATTCAGTACTTC. The encoded protein is CAISEGADLNIQYF.

This clonotype has at least ten counts. The rearrangement uses TRBV6-2 or TRBV6-3 and TRBJ2-1, with D perhaps assigned TRBD1 or TRBD2 (6 bases each). The germline gives CDR1 MNHEY, CDR2 SVGEGT. CDR3 length: 15 residues. V was cut by 8 bases and J by 0 bases, with 14 bases left in between. DNA of the CDR3: TGTGCCAGCCTAATCGGGGGCGTCTCCTACAATGAGCAGTTCTTC. This encodes CASLIGGVSYNEQFF.

This clonotype was counted ten times or more. V usage is TRBV3-1 and J usage is TRBJ2-5, with D possibly being TRBD2 (6 bases). This CDR3 region has 16 residues. V was pared by 3 bases and J by 2 bases, with 16 bases between. Germline CDR1 reads LGHDT; CDR2 reads YNNKEL (reference sequence). The CDR3 nucleotides read TGTGCCAGCAGCCAGGGACTTAGGGTAACTCAAGAGACCCAGTACTTC. It specifies CASSQGLRVTQETQYF.

This clonotype has ten or more counts. CDR3 amino acids: CSAPIGNEQFF. CDR3 nucleotides: TGCAGTGCTCCCATAGGAAATGAGCAGTTCTTC. This chain connects TRBV20-1 to TRBJ2-1; D call uncertain. Germline V gene sequence: CDR1 DFQATT, CDR2 SNEGSKA (reference sequence). The V gene lost 5 bases and the J gene lost 7 bases, with 9 bases spanning the gap. The CDR3 is made up of 11 amino acids.

The chain links TRBV10-3 to TRBJ2-7, with D unclear. CDR3 length: 13 residues. CDR1 ENHRY and CDR2 SYGVKD come from the germline V gene. V was trimmed by 8 bases and J by 5 bases, leaving 16 bases between them. CDR3 in DNA: TGTGCCATCGGGCACCCACCCGGGCACGAGCAGTACTTC. It encodes CAIGHPPGHEQYF.

This clonotype was seen many times. J is TRBJ1-3 and V is TRBV4-1; a possible D gene is TRBD1 (5 bases). V was cut by 4 bases and J by 4 bases, with 5 bases left in between. The CDR3 covers 12 residues. Germline assignment: CDR1 MGHRA and CDR2 YSYEKL. The CDR3 DNA sequence: TGCGCCAGCAGCCGACAGGGAAACACCATATATTTT. Translating it yields CASSRQGNTIYF.

V usage is TRBV20-1 and J usage is TRBJ1-4, with 9 bases that match TRBD1. The CDR3 contains 16 residues. Losses at the gene ends were 5 bases for V and 8 bases for J; bases not matched to a gene: 15. Germline CDR1 is DFQATT and CDR2 is SNEGSKA (reference sequence). The DNA of the CDR3 is TGCAGTGCTGTTTATTATCCGGGACAGGGTTACGAAAAACTGTTTTTT. This codes for CSAVYYPGQGYEKLFF.

This clonotype has just a few counts. The chain's CDR3 is CASSSGPGLAGNEQFF. The CDR3 DNA is TGTGCCAGCAGCTCCGGACCGGGACTAGCGGGAAATGAGCAGTTCTTC. This sequence joins TRBV7-9 and TRBJ2-1; 13 bases line up with TRBD2. The junction had 7 bases not matched to a gene; V was cut back by 4 bases and J by 7 bases. The germline V gene encodes CDR1 SEHNR and CDR2 FQNEAQ (reference sequence). The CDR3 spans 16 residues.

This clonotype was observed a few times. The chain combines TRBV19 with TRBJ2-1, with D perhaps TRBD1 (5 bases). From germline, CDR1 is LNHDA and CDR2 SQIVND (reference sequence). This CDR3 is 14 amino acids long. V lost 4 bases and J lost 0, with 7 bases in between. The CDR3 DNA follows: TGTGCCAGTAGTACCACAGGCTCCTACAATGAGCAGTTCTTC. Translated, it gives CASSTTGSYNEQFF.

The chain combines TRBV15 with TRBJ1-2; perhaps TRBD1 as D (6 bases). The V and J ends lost 3 bases and 6 bases respectively, with 20 bases between them. The germline gives CDR1 LNHNV, CDR2 YYDKDF (reference sequence). This CDR3 region has 16 residues. CDR3 nucleotides: TGTGCCACCAGCAGTTACCAGGGGCTCCGGGGGGATGGCTACACCTTC. Amino acids: CATSSYQGLRGDGYTF. The variable domain in full, completed from reference TRBV15 and TRBJ1-2, reads DAMVIQNPRYQVTQFGKPVTLSCSQTLNHNVMYWYQQKSSQAPKLLFHYYDKDFNNEADTPDNFQSRRPNTSFCFLDIRSPGLGDTAMYLCATSSYQGLRGDGYTFGSGTRLTVV.

The J gene is TRBJ2-1, the V gene TRBV7-9; a possible D gene is TRBD2 (7 bases). Trimming cost V 5 bases and J 15 bases, with 14 bases left between them. CDR3 length equals 11 residues. Germline assignment: CDR1 SEHNR and CDR2 FQNEAQ (reference sequence). This CDR3 is CASSPAGGLFF. The CDR3 bases are TGTGCCAGCAGCCCGGCCGGGGGGCTGTTCTTC. The entire variable domain, with the rest obtained from reference TRBV7-9 and TRBJ2-1, is as follows: DTGVSQNPRHKITKRGQNVTFRCDPISEHNRLYWYRQTLGQGPEFLTYFQNEAQLEKSRLLSDRFSAERPKGSFSTLEIQRTEQGDSAMYLCASSPAGGLFFGPGTRLTVL.

This clonotype has a count of ten or more. This sequence joins TRBV4-1 and TRBJ2-1; tentative D call: TRBD1 (6 bases). This CDR3 is 16 amino acids long. Trimming removed 3 bases at V and 2 bases at J, with 14 bases between. The germline V gene encodes CDR1 MGHRA and CDR2 YSYEKL. The CDR3 DNA is TGCGCCAGCAGCCAGTACGGACAGAGCCCCTACAATGAGCAGTTCTTC. As protein: CASSQYGQSPYNEQFF.

This clonotype showed up many times. V and J are TRBV7-9 and TRBJ1-3, with TRBD1 matching over 9 bases. This CDR3 has 16 amino acids. Unmatched junction bases numbered 9, after V lost 7 bases and J lost 2 bases. Germline loops: CDR1 SEHNR, CDR2 FQNEAQ (reference sequence). The CDR3 spells CASTLGTGSAGNTIYF. DNA of the CDR3: TGTGCCAGCACCTTGGGGACAGGGTCGGCTGGAAACACCATATATTTT.